These 24 T cell receptor beta chains came from one sample sequenced in a study of T-cell memory formation after mild COVID-19. One entry per CDR3 protein results from TCRdb running MiXCR on the 5' RACE reads. This table has about 470,000 distinct CDR3 sequences, around a quarter appearing once. What was sequenced was PBMCs or a T cell subset sorted from them (not recorded which). These TCRs come from an adult woman who had mild COVID-19 (a few samples of this study predate the infection). Cell type and time point are not known.

The V and J genes are TRBV6-5 and TRBJ1-2; the D gene is possibly TRBD1 (6 bases). Germline V gene lookup returns CDR1 MNHEY and CDR2 SVGAGI. V was pared by 7 bases and J by 4 bases, with 19 bases between. The CDR3 is made up of 15 amino acids. The CDR3 bases are TGTGCCAGCACCGCCGACCTTACAGGGTCCTATGGCTACACCTTC. This translates into CASTADLTGSYGYTF.

CDR3 in amino acids: CASSSAGSSYNSPLHF. The CDR3 DNA is TGTGCCAGCAGCTCAGCGGGGAGCTCCTATAATTCACCCCTCCACTTT. The V call is TRBV3-1, the J call TRBJ1-6; no clear D gene. Germline loops: CDR1 LGHDT, CDR2 YNNKEL (reference sequence). The CDR3 covers 16 residues. Between the trimmed V and J ends, which lost 5 bases and 0 bases, there was a span of 11 bases.

This clonotype was seen only a few times. The chain couples TRBV11-2 to TRBJ2-3; the D is unclear. Trimming stripped 3 bases from V and 0 bases from J, with 19 bases between. Germline V gene sequence: CDR1 SGHAT, CDR2 FQNNGV. This CDR3 spans 18 amino acids. CDR3 in DNA: TGTGCCAGCAGCTTCTCTACCTTAGCACCAGCTAGCACAGATACGCAGTATTTT. Protein: CASSFSTLAPASTDTQYF.

This clonotype was seen more than once but under ten times. V gene TRBV12-3 or TRBV12-4 combines with J gene TRBJ1-2; unclear D gene. The V end was cut by 0 bases, the J end by 6 bases, with 14 bases between. The CDR3 runs to 15 residues. The CDR3 sequence is CASSLANDGGDGYTF. The CDR3 DNA reads TGTGCCAGCAGTTTAGCGAACGATGGCGGGGATGGCTACACCTTC.

The J gene is TRBJ2-7, the V gene TRBV20-1; 11 bases map to TRBD1. This CDR3 has 13 amino acids. Germline assignment: CDR1 DFQATT and CDR2 SNEGSKA (reference sequence). Losses at the gene ends were 3 bases for V and 5 bases for J; bases not matched to a gene: 3. The CDR3 here is CSASRGQGDEQYF. The CDR3 DNA reads as TGCAGTGCTAGCCGGGGACAGGGGGACGAGCAGTACTTC.

The CDR3 loop reads CASSLMAGPQETQYF. The CDR3, as DNA: TGTGCCAGCAGCTTAATGGCGGGGCCCCAAGAGACCCAGTACTTC. The chain links TRBV7-2 to TRBJ2-5; a weak D match, TRBD2 (6 bases). The CDR3 length is 15 residues. The germline gives CDR1 SGHTA, CDR2 FQGNSA. Trimming removed 2 bases from V and 1 base from J, with 11 bases in between. The complete variable domain, with remaining parts taken from reference TRBV7-2 and TRBJ2-5, reads GAGVSQSPSNKVTEKGKDVELRCDPISGHTALYWYRQSLGQGLEFLIYFQGNSAPDKSGLPSDRFSAERTGGSVSTLTIQRTQQEDSAVYLCASSLMAGPQETQYFGPGTRLLVL.

The V and J genes are TRBV11-2 and TRBJ2-7; D gene ambiguous. CDR3 length equals 13 residues. V lost 2 bases and J lost 3, with 8 bases in between. Germline CDR1 is SGHAT and CDR2 is FQNNGV. Here the CDR3 reads CASSLQEHYEQYF. As DNA, the CDR3 is TGTGCCAGCAGCTTACAGGAACACTACGAGCAGTACTTC.

The chain joins TRBV2 to TRBJ2-6; TRBD1 might be the D (5 bases). This CDR3 is 15 amino acids long. The V and J ends lost 5 bases and 0 bases respectively, with 8 bases between them. Germline loops: CDR1 SNHLY, CDR2 FYNNEI. The CDR3 coding sequence is TGTGCCAGCAGTTCCCAGGGCTCTGGGGCCAACGTCCTGACTTTC. It is translated as CASSSQGSGANVLTF.

This clonotype has only a few counts. The V call is TRBV5-6, the J call TRBJ1-5; possibly TRBD1 for D (6 bases). Germline V gene lookup returns CDR1 SGHDT and CDR2 YYEEEE. The V end was cut by 4 bases, the J end by 3 bases, with 17 bases between. CDR3 length: 16 residues. CDR3 sequence (DNA): TGTGCCAGCAGCCTCAGGGGAAGGCAGGACAATCAGCCCCAGCATTTT. Translating gives CASSLRGRQDNQPQHF.

The chain has TRBV25-1 and TRBJ2-5; D not resolved. The CDR3 runs 13 residues. Germline CDR1 MGHDK, CDR2 SYGVNS. V was trimmed by 3 bases and J by 4 bases, leaving 9 bases between them. The CDR3 coding sequence is TGTGCCAGCAGTGAGGGCGTCGGAGAGACCCAGTACTTC. Amino acid sequence: CASSEGVGETQYF.

V usage is TRBV5-5 and J usage is TRBJ2-7; 14 bases line up with TRBD2. This CDR3 is 16 amino acids long. Germline CDR1 SGHKS, CDR2 YYEKEE (reference sequence). The trim removed 4 bases at V and 5 bases at J, leaving 8 bases unmatched. CDR3 sequence (DNA): TGTGCCAGCAGCCTGTGGACTAGCGGGAGGAGAAACGAGCAGTACTTC. Amino acid sequence: CASSLWTSGRRNEQYF.

This clonotype was seen ten or more times. The chain uses TRBV5-1 and TRBJ1-1; unclear D gene. The CDR3 contains 16 residues. Trimming removed 4 bases at V and 1 base at J, with 17 bases between. CDR1 and CDR2 from the germline V gene are SGHRS and YFSETQ. The DNA for the CDR3 is TGCGCCAGCAGCCAGGAAGCGGGCTGGAGGAACACTGAAGCTTTCTTT. This translates into CASSQEAGWRNTEAFF. The variable domain in full, completed from reference TRBV5-1 and TRBJ1-1, reads KAGVTQTPRYLIKTRGQQVTLSCSPISGHRSVSWYQQTPGQGLQFLFEYFSETQRNKGNFPGRFSGRQFSNSRSEMNVSTLELGDSALYLCASSQEAGWRNTEAFFGQGTRLTVV.

This chain joins TRBV27 and TRBJ2-2; either TRBD1 or TRBD2 may fit D (5 bases each). CDR1 and CDR2 (germline): MNHEY, SMNVEV (reference sequence). V dropped 5 bases and J dropped 7 bases, with 20 bases sitting between them. The CDR3 sequence is 16 residues long. CDR3 sequence: CASSPTEGSMGGELFF. The CDR3 DNA sequence: TGTGCCAGCAGTCCTACAGAGGGGTCGATGGGCGGGGAGCTGTTTTTT.

The chain joins TRBV6-2 or TRBV6-3 to TRBJ2-1; 12 bases are shared with TRBD2. Trimming took 6 bases from V and 4 from J; bases not matched to a gene: 10. The CDR3 contains 17 residues. The V gene's germline CDR1 is MNHEY and CDR2 SVGEGT. The CDR3 nucleotides read TGTGCCAGCAGGACCCTAGCGGGAGGGAATATATACAATGAGCAGTTCTTC. Protein: CASRTLAGGNIYNEQFF.

This clonotype was seen more than once but under ten times. The chain carries TRBV7-2 and TRBJ2-5; TRBD1 aligns across 10 bases. Germline lookup yields CDR1 SGHTA and CDR2 FQGNSA. Trimming removed 5 bases from V and 2 bases from J; junction bases left unmatched: 11. The CDR3 runs 17 residues. The CDR3 nucleotides are TGTGCCAGCAGCCCCAGAAGGACAGGGGGACGTCAAGAGACCCAGTACTTC. Protein product: CASSPRRTGGRQETQYF. Supplemented by reference TRBV7-2 and TRBJ2-5, the full variable domain reads GAGVSQSPSNKVTEKGKDVELRCDPISGHTALYWYRQSLGQGLEFLIYFQGNSAPDKSGLPSDRFSAERTGGSVSTLTIQRTQQEDSAVYLCASSPRRTGGRQETQYFGPGTRLLVL.

This clonotype was counted only a few times. The chain is built from TRBV5-5 and TRBJ2-5; D unresolved. This CDR3 region has 13 residues. CDR1 and CDR2 (germline): SGHKS, YYEKEE (reference sequence). Trimming took 1 base from V and 4 from J, leaving 8 bases between them. The CDR3 bases are TGTGCCAGCAGCTTGCCCCTCTCAGAGACCCAGTACTTC. Its translation is CASSLPLSETQYF.

This rearrangement joins TRBV7-2 to TRBJ1-1; D remains ambiguous. The CDR3 has 14 amino acids. Germline CDR1 reads SGHTA; CDR2 reads FQGNSA. V lost 5 bases and J lost 4, with 14 bases in between. The CDR3 DNA reads TGTGCCAGCAGCCTGGGAGGGAAGGGCACTGAAGCTTTCTTT. As protein: CASSLGGKGTEAFF.

This clonotype was picked up a small number of times. The chain uses TRBV12-3 or TRBV12-4 and TRBJ2-3; weak D call: TRBD1 (6 bases). This CDR3 is built from 17 residues. V gave up 4 bases and J gave up 1 base, with 18 bases separating them. CDR3 residues: CASSSQRLQGGTDTQYF. The CDR3 bases are TGTGCCAGCAGTTCCCAAAGGCTACAGGGAGGCACAGATACGCAGTATTTT.

This clonotype was observed a few times. J is TRBJ2-3 and V is TRBV7-2, with unresolved D. The CDR3 extends over 15 amino acids. From germline, CDR1 is SGHTA and CDR2 FQGNSA. V was trimmed by 1 base and J by 4 bases, leaving 12 bases between them. CDR3 loop: CASSLVQRIADTQYF. The CDR3 region has the DNA TGTGCCAGCAGCTTAGTTCAACGGATAGCAGATACGCAGTATTTT.

The chain carries TRBV20-1 and TRBJ2-1; D might be TRBD2 (6 bases). The CDR3 spans 14 residues. Germline CDR1 and CDR2: DFQATT and SNEGSKA (reference sequence). The germline V and J ends were trimmed by 3 bases and 5 bases, with 14 bases remaining between them. For the CDR3, the DNA is TGCAGTGCTAGTTTGCTAGCGTACGACAATGAGCAGTTCTTC. Translated: CSASLLAYDNEQFF.

The rearrangement uses TRBV20-1 and TRBJ1-5; D gene uncertain. Germline values: CDR1 DFQATT, CDR2 SNEGSKA (reference sequence). V was trimmed by 3 bases and J by 0 bases, leaving 9 bases between them. CDR3 length equals 14 residues. CDR3 nucleotide sequence: TGCAGTGCTAGCTATAGTGGTAGCAATCAGCCCCAGCATTTT. Its translation: CSASYSGSNQPQHF.

This chain joins TRBV3-1 and TRBJ2-1; 9 bases agree with TRBD2. Per the germline V gene, CDR1 is LGHDT and CDR2 is YNNKEL (reference sequence). CDR3 length equals 16 residues. With 3 bases clipped from V and 0 bases from J, the junction kept 3 bases outside the gene matches. CDR3 nucleotide sequence: TGTGCCAGCAGCCACCTAGCGGGGCTCTCCTACAATGAGCAGTTCTTC. Encoded protein: CASSHLAGLSYNEQFF.

This clonotype was counted only a few times. The V gene is TRBV24-1, the J gene TRBJ2-5; 7 bases agree with TRBD2. V was clipped by 0 bases and J by 4 bases; unmatched bases: 7. Germline CDR1 KGHDR, CDR2 SFDVKD. The CDR3 loop spans 16 amino acids. The CDR3 region is CATSDLSGSGGETQYF. CDR3 in DNA: TGTGCCACCAGTGATTTGTCGGGGTCGGGAGGAGAGACCCAGTACTTC.

CDR3 nucleotides: TGTGCCAGCAGCCCCTCCCTGGGGTTGGGAGTTTCCCATGAGCAGTTCTTC. This sequence encodes CASSPSLGLGVSHEQFF. The chain carries TRBV7-3 and TRBJ2-1, with a tentative D call TRBD2 (5 bases). This CDR3 comprises 17 residues. Per the germline V gene, CDR1 is SGHTA and CDR2 is FQGTGA. Trimming stripped 5 bases from V and 8 bases from J, with 25 bases between.